The rows below give T cell receptor beta chains drawn from one sample of a study of blood T cell repertoires in COVID-19. Assay used: immunoSEQ multiplex PCR; TCRdb lists only in-frame clones, some missing. The sample carries about 160,000 clones, more than 75% recorded once. The sample was peripheral blood. These receptor sequences come from a woman aged 60-75 years with COVID-19, enrolled during active disease. CDR3s leave out the opening cysteine and the closing phenylalanine or tryptophan. Each record gives: J gene, V gene, clone size, CDR3 protein. Clone size appears in some rows only: once, few, many, or a class for an expanded clone.

>TRBJ2-2|TRBV18|.
ASSPQGKDGELF
>TRBJ2-5|TRBV30|.
AWSTGGARWETQY
>TRBJ1-1|TRBV29-1|.
SVEQNTEAF
>TRBJ2-7|TRBV27|.
ASSPRTAAAYYYEQY
>TRBJ2-1|TRBV27|once
ASSPSGRASEQF
>TRBJ1-2|TRBV28|.
ASSLRGAGGYT
>TRBJ2-2|TRBV7-3|.
ASSFGTSNTGELF
>TRBJ1-1|TRBV7-2|once
ASSPTGTGVTEAF
>TRBJ2-7|TRBV19|.
ASSLSGAGTYEQY
>TRBJ1-2|TRBV5-1|few
ASSLAEVSSPGGYT
>TRBJ1-1|TRBV14|.
ASSQDWGRANTEAF
>TRBJ2-5|TRBV7-2|.
ASSYRQGAKTQY
>TRBJ1-4|TRBV15|.
ATSDRGPNEKLF
>TRBJ1-1|TRBV2|.
ASTQTGLNTEAF
>TRBJ1-2|TRBV5-1|.
ASSGDRTYGYT
>TRBJ2-7|TRBV4-1|.
ASSQELTSHTYEQY
>TRBJ2-1|TRBV6-5|.
ASSYIQGNEQF
>TRBJ1-4|TRBV2|few
ASSESVRNEKLF
>TRBJ1-4|TRBV6-5|.
ASRKPGTGGEKLF
>TRBJ1-1|TRBV30|.
AWTGELWTEAF
>TRBJ2-6|TRBV9|.
ASSVGHFSGANVLT
>TRBJ1-2|TRBV29-1|.
SVSANYGYT
>TRBJ1-5|TRBV18|.
ASSSWTGDNQPQH
>TRBJ2-5|TRBV2|few
ASIADPWGETQY
>TRBJ1-1|TRBV9|.
ASSLGFTGLMNTEAF
>TRBJ2-1|TRBV19|.
ASSVAKGSNEQF
>TRBJ2-1|TRBV14|.
ASSPRGDRGYNEQF
>TRBJ2-5|TRBV5-6|.
ASSFGPYLQETQY
>TRBJ1-2|TRBV6-4|.
ASSDLTGVGYT
>TRBJ1-2|TRBV5-4|.
ASSALGSNYGYT
>TRBJ1-4|TRBV2|.
ASTLGGQTNEKLF
>TRBJ1-3|TRBV19|.
ASSPQRSGNTIY
>TRBJ1-3|TRBV5-1|once
ASSSGGNTIY
>TRBJ2-7|TRBV10-1|.
ASSESTSTLYEQY
>TRBJ2-5|TRBV9|.
ASGVSGSGETQY
>TRBJ2-3|TRBV10-3|.
AIRDPLAGDTQY
>TRBJ2-1|TRBV6-5|.
ATAGAVLYNEQF
>TRBJ2-5|TRBV6-5|.
ASKGGDHRAQY
>TRBJ2-6|TRBV2|.
ASSLLAGGSGANVLT
>TRBJ1-2|TRBV3-1/TRBV3-2|.
ASRPTGVYGYT
>TRBJ1-5|TRBV2|.
ASSEIPRSNQPQH
>TRBJ1-2|TRBV5-6|.
ASSLGDPRGYT
>TRBJ1-5|TRBV2|.
ASSEDRVGNQHSNQPQH
>TRBJ1-1|TRBV5-4|.
ASTREGGRTEAF
>TRBJ2-3|TRBV9|.
ASSVYVGEGANTDTQY
>TRBJ1-4|TRBV9|.
ASSERQGGTNEKLF
>TRBJ1-1|TRBV12-3/TRBV12-4|.
ASSLRENTEAF
>TRBJ2-3|TRBV3-1/TRBV3-2|.
ASSPPGLAGMGSTDTQY
>TRBJ1-5|TRBV19|.
ASSIDRTLRNQPQH
>TRBJ1-5|TRBV2|.
ASSVGGRGNNQPQH
>TRBJ1-2|TRBV5-6|few
ASSLSSWDRVSGYT
>TRBJ2-7|TRBV27|once
ASSLTGLDYEQY
>TRBJ2-3|TRBV11-2|.
ASSTLAGGTDTQY